One T cell receptor (beta chain) is described in this entry. Its antigen remains unidentified. Per the germline V gene, CDR1 is KGHSH and CDR2 is LQKENI. Trimming removed 2 bases from V and 2 bases from J, with 15 bases in between. The CDR3 has 16 amino acids. The sample belongs to a study of T cells in Graves' hyperthyroidism and ophthalmopathy. Study conclusions and caveats: Most thyroid clonotypes that were expanded above 0.001 also turned up in blood. In validation, the model predicted ophthalmopathy. These predictions came a median roughly 7.1 months before onset.

TCR beta CDR3 regions were amplified from RNA. TCR CDR3 regions were first amplified by RT-PCR with HTBI primers. TCRdb reprocessed the multiplex PCR reads via MiXCR and lists one record per CDR3 protein. The table has roughly 630,000 distinct CDR3 sequences, 15% to 17% seen once. The sample consisted of blood. The clonotype originates from a woman younger than 45 with Graves' hyperthyroidism. The chain carries TRBV18 and TRBJ1-1, with D possibly matching TRBD1 (5 bases). The CDR3 DNA reads TGTGCCAGCTCACCATCGGACGGGGGGGGAAACACTGAAGCTTTCTTT. This gives the protein CASSPSDGGGNTEAFF.